This TCR beta chain was recovered during a study of blood T cell repertoires in COVID-19. The overall study: The United States, Italy and Spain were the sources of the acute and convalescent COVID-19 samples. The cDNA or gDNA used as material had been derived from T cells, B-cell-depleted T cells, or PBMCs.

Germline V gene data show CDR1 as SGHTA and CDR2 as FQGTGA. V dropped 9 bases and J dropped 2; count of bases not matched to a gene: 7. There are 13 residues in the CDR3. Original methodology: Nucleated cell counts were estimated from reference gene primer amplification. Method: immunoSEQ multiplex PCR; TCRdb's copy keeps in-frame clones and lacks some. V and J calls and clone size are those listed in that table; D and trimming were worked out from the DNA. Among about 60,000 clones listed, about nine tenths were seen once. The chain joins TRBV7-3 to TRBJ2-7; TRBD1 agrees at 7 bases. Sequenced: peripheral blood. This TCR came from a human donor with acute or convalescent COVID-19. The donor label of this sample is uncertain. The CDR3 DNA reads TGTGCCAGTAGACAGGGCTCAGCCTACGAGCAGTACTTC. It encodes CASRQGSAYEQYF.